This note documents a single TCR beta chain sequence. It was with unique molecular identifiers that the TCRbeta library was prepared. TCRdb processed the PCR reads anew with MiXCR; each CDR3 protein has one entry. Here the sample spans some 300,000 distinct CDR3 sequences, 9% to 12% being singletons. The record originates from a study of T-cell reconstitution after alpha-beta-depleted transplantation in children. The CDR3 totals 15 residues. CDR1 is MGHDK, CDR2 SYGVNS, per germline. The germline V and J ends were trimmed by 5 bases and 2 bases, with 12 bases remaining between them. The material sequenced was PBMCs from the stem cell graft donor, taken from the stem cell graft. This clonotype was obtained from a human donor who donated a stem cell graft to a child with acute lymphoblastic leukemia. The V call is TRBV25-1, the J call TRBJ2-2, with a possible D match to TRBD1 (6 bases). CDR3 in amino acids: CASSTTGINTGELFF. In DNA, the CDR3 is TGTGCCAGCAGTACGACAGGCATTAACACCGGGGAGCTGTTTTTT.